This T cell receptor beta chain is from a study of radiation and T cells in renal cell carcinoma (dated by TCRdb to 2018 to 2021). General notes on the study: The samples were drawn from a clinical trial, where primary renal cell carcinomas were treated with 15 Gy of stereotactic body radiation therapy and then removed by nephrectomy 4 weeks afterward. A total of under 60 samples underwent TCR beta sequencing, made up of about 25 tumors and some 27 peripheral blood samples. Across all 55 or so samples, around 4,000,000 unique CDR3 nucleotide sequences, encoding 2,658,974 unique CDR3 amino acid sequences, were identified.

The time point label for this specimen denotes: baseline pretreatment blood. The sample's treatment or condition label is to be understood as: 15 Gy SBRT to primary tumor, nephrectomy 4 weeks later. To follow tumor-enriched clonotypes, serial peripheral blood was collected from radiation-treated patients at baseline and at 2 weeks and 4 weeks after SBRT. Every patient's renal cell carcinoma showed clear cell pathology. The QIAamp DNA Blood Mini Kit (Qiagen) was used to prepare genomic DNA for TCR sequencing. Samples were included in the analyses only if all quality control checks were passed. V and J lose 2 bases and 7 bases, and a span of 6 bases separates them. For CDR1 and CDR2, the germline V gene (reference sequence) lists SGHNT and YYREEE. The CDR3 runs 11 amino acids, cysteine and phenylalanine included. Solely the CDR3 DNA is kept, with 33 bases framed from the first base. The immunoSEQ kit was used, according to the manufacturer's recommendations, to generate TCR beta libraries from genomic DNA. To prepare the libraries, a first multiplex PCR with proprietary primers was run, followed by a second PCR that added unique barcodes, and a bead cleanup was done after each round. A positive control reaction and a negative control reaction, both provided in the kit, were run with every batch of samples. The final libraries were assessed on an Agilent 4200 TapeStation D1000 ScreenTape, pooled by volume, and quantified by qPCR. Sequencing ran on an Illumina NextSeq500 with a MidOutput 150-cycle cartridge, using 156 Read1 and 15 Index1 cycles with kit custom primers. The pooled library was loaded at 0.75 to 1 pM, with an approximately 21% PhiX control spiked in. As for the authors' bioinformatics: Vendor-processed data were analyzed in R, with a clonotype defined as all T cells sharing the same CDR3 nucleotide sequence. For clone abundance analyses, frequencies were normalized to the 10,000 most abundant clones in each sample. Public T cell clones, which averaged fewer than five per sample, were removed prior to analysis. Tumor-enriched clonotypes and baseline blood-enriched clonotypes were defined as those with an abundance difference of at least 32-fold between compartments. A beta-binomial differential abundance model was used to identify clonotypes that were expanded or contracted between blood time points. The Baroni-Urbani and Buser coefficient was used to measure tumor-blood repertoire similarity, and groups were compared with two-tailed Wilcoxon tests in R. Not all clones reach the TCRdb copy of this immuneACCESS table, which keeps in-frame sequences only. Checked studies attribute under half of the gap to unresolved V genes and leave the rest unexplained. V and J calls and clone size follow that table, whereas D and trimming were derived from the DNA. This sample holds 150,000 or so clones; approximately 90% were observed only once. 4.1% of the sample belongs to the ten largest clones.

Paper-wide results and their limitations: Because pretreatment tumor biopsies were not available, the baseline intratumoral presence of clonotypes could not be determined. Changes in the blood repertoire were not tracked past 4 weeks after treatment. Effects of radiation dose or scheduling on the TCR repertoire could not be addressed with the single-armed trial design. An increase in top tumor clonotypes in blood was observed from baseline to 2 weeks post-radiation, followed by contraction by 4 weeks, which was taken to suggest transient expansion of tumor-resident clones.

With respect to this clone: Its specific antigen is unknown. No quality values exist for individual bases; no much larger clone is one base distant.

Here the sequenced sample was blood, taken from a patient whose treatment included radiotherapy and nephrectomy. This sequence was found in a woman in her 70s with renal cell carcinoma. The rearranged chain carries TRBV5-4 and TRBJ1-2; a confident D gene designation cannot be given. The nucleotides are TGTGCCAGCAGCTTCGGGGTTGGCTACACCTTC. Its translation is CASSFGVGYTF. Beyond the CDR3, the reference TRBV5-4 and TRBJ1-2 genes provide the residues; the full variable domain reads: ETGVTQSPTHLIKTRGQQVTLRCSSQSGHNTVSWYQQALGQGPQFIFQYYREEENGRGNFPPRFSGLQFPNYSSELNVNALELDDSALYLCASSFGVGYTFGSGTRLTVV.